This T cell receptor (beta chain) derives from a study of T cell responses to AZD1222 COVID-19 vaccine. About this clone itself: Its target is not known.

Study-wide points: Baseline serostatus was positive in only a handful of AZD1222 recipients. None of the repertoires were sampled until the peak T cell response had passed. Increased Spike-specific TCR breadth and depth were observed after two AZD1222 doses. Females made up more of the donors, who were largely white British, and clonal diversity may have come out too low.

With V trimmed by 4 bases and J by 6 bases, 8 bases remained unmatched. The CDR3 consists of 15 residues. Germline-derived CDR1 and CDR2 are MGHRA and YSYEKL. Only in-frame clones appear in the TCRdb table, and some are missing; sequencing was by immunoSEQ multiplex PCR. The sample records 90,000 to 120,000 clones, 87% being singletons. The input for sequencing was peripheral blood, taken on day 0 of AZD1222 vaccination. This TCR came from an adult in good health. This chain connects TRBV4-1 to TRBJ2-1; the match to TRBD2 covers 8 bases. The CDR3 nucleotides read TGCGCCAGCAGCCTTGTGGAGCGGGGGTTCAATGAGCAGTTCTTC. Amino acids: CASSLVERGFNEQFF.